A selection of T cell receptor beta chains follows, all from one sample in a study of shared clonotypes between healthy human individuals. Assay: immunoSEQ multiplex PCR; the TCRdb copy retains only in-frame clones and omits some. The repertoire consists of over 1.4 million clones, with about 96% occurring once and the leading ten covering 1% to 1.5%. The sample consisted of naive CD4+ T cells sorted from blood. The receptor set was obtained from a man between 25 and 39 years old in good health. Both conserved end residues are part of each CDR3. The D gene is left open where the match is weak. A clone size is listed for some rows: how often the clone was seen (once, few, many), or a class if it is expanded.

D gene	clone size	V gene	CDR3 length	J gene	CDR3 protein	CDR3 DNA
TRBD1	.	TRBV6-6	16	TRBJ1-5	CASSNHRGPGNQPQHF	TGTGCCAGCAGTAACCACAGGGGGCCGGGCAATCAGCCCCAGCATTTT
.	.	TRBV11-3	14	TRBJ2-1	CASSLTNLDNEQFF	TGTGCCAGCAGCTTAACCAACCTGGACAATGAGCAGTTCTTC
TRBD1	.	TRBV5-1	14	TRBJ2-7	CASSFDTGGDKQYF	TGCGCCAGCAGCTTTGACACAGGGGGCGATAAGCAGTACTTC
TRBD1	.	TRBV6-5	15	TRBJ2-7	CASSSGTGAEYEQYF	TGTGCCAGCAGTTCCGGGACAGGGGCCGAATACGAGCAGTACTTC
.	once	TRBV7-2	15	TRBJ2-1	CASSLAPVPYNEQFF	TGTGCCAGCAGCTTAGCCCCGGTACCCTACAATGAGCAGTTCTTC
TRBD2	.	TRBV5-1	16	TRBJ2-1	CASSVTGLATYNEQFF	TGCGCCAGCAGCGTAACGGGACTAGCGACCTACAATGAGCAGTTCTTC
.	.	TRBV2	14	TRBJ2-2	CASSEIGNTGELFF	TGTGCCAGCAGTGAAATTGGGAACACCGGGGAGCTGTTTTTT
TRBD1	.	TRBV28	15	TRBJ2-7	CASSLRDRHLYEQYF	TGTGCCAGCAGTTTAAGGGACAGGCACCTCTACGAGCAGTACTTC
.	.	TRBV28	14	TRBJ1-5	CASSPTWPNQPQHF	TGTGCCAGCAGCCCTACCTGGCCCAATCAGCCCCAGCATTTT
TRBD1	.	TRBV6-5	14	TRBJ1-3	CASSQTGAGNTIYF	TGTGCCAGCAGTCAGACAGGGGCTGGAAACACCATATATTTT
.	once	TRBV25-1	11	TRBJ1-1	CASSRNTEAFF	TGTGCCAGCAGTAGGAACACTGAAGCTTTCTTT
.	.	TRBV19	15	TRBJ1-1	CASSPPVTPNTEAFF	TGTGCCAGTAGTCCTCCTGTGACACCGAACACTGAAGCTTTCTTT
.	once	TRBV10-3	15	TRBJ2-5	CAISRFGQLQETQYF	TGTGCCATCAGTCGTTTCGGACAGCTCCAAGAGACCCAGTACTTC
TRBD2	.	TRBV9	15	TRBJ2-1	CASSSAGLAGVEQFF	TGTGCCAGCAGCTCCGCGGGACTAGCGGGAGTTGAGCAGTTCTTC
TRBD2	.	TRBV5-1	17	TRBJ2-5	CASSLVGLAGGKETQYF	TGCGCCAGCAGCTTGGTCGGTCTAGCGGGAGGGAAAGAGACCCAGTACTTC
.	.	TRBV5-1	14	TRBJ1-3	CASSLTAGENTIYF	TGCGCCAGCAGCTTGACCGCAGGGGAAAACACCATATATTTT
TRBD2	.	TRBV5-4	17	TRBJ2-3	CASSGGTSGSSTDTQYF	TGTGCCAGCTCGGGCGGGACTAGCGGATCTAGCACAGATACGCAGTATTTT
TRBD1	.	TRBV18	16	TRBJ2-7	CASSSMSGTGGYEQYF	TGTGCCAGCTCATCGATGTCCGGGACAGGGGGCTACGAGCAGTACTTC
TRBD1	.	TRBV5-1	14	TRBJ1-2	CASSLGTGPYGYTF	TGCGCCAGCAGCTTGGGGACAGGCCCCTATGGCTACACCTTC
.	.	TRBV6-5	14	TRBJ2-5	CASSYFGGGETQYF	TGTGCCAGCAGTTACTTCGGGGGTGGTGAGACCCAGTACTTC
TRBD1	.	TRBV18	16	TRBJ2-1	CASSSRQGPGHNEQFF	TGTGCCAGCTCTTCTCGACAGGGACCGGGTCACAATGAGCAGTTCTTC
TRBD2	.	TRBV7-2	16	TRBJ2-1	CASSPRAGRGYNEQFF	TGTGCCAGCAGCCCAAGGGCAGGGAGGGGCTACAATGAGCAGTTCTTC
.	.	TRBV2	12	TRBJ2-2	CASKVPVGELFF	TGTGCCAGTAAAGTTCCCGTCGGGGAGCTGTTTTTT
.	.	TRBV7-7	10	TRBJ2-3	CASSLRAQYF	TGTGCCAGCAGCTTACGGGCGCAGTATTTT
TRBD1	.	TRBV5-5	13	TRBJ2-4	CASSLGTGGIQYF	TGTGCCAGCAGCTTGGGGACAGGAGGTATTCAGTACTTC
.	.	TRBV11-2	12	TRBJ1-3	CASSLATSGIYF	TGTGCCAGCAGCTTAGCGACATCGGGCATATATTTT
.	.	TRBV10-3	12	TRBJ2-5	CATGHRQETQYF	TGTGCCACGGGACATCGACAAGAGACCCAGTACTTC
TRBD2	.	TRBV15	15	TRBJ2-5	CATSRQLAGGETQYF	TGTGCCACCAGCAGACAACTAGCGGGGGGGGAGACCCAGTACTTC
.	once	TRBV28	13	TRBJ1-5	CASSRAGLQPQHF	TGTGCCAGCAGTCGAGCAGGTTTACAGCCCCAGCATTTT
.	once	TRBV7-2	13	TRBJ1-2	CASSLRGTYGYTF	TGTGCCAGCAGCTTAAGGGGGACCTATGGCTACACCTTC
.	.	TRBV11-1	13	TRBJ2-1	CASSLSGNNEQFF	TGTGCCAGCAGCTTAAGTGGTAATAATGAGCAGTTCTTC
TRBD1	.	TRBV18	14	TRBJ2-7	CASSPQTGAYEQYF	TGTGCCAGCTCACCACAGACAGGGGCCTACGAGCAGTACTTC
.	.	TRBV18	16	TRBJ2-2	CASSPPGIQGPGELFF	TGTGCCAGCTCACCACCGGGCATTCAAGGGCCCGGGGAGCTGTTTTTT
.	once	TRBV7-9	14	TRBJ2-2	CASSSPGGAGELFF	TGTGCCAGCAGCTCCCCCGGTGGGGCCGGGGAGCTGTTTTTT
TRBD1	.	TRBV6-6	16	TRBJ2-6	CASRSMQGEWANVLTF	TGTGCCAGCAGATCGATGCAGGGGGAGTGGGCCAACGTCCTGACTTTC
.	.	TRBV5-1	15	TRBJ2-3	CASSPDTTSTDTQYF	TGCGCCAGCAGCCCCGACACAACTAGCACAGATACGCAGTATTTT
TRBD2	.	TRBV5-1	14	TRBJ2-5	CASSPRDYQETQYF	TGCGCCAGCAGCCCGCGGGACTATCAAGAGACCCAGTACTTC
.	once	TRBV7-2	19	TRBJ2-3	CASSLSYNSPGLRTDTQYF	TGTGCCAGCAGCTTAAGTTATAATAGTCCGGGGCTCCGCACAGATACGCAGTATTTT
.	.	TRBV11-3	13	TRBJ2-3	CASSYQGSDTQYF	TGTGCCAGCAGCTACCAGGGGTCAGATACGCAGTATTTT
.	.	TRBV29-1	14	TRBJ1-4	CSVAQGGIDEKLFF	TGCAGCGTTGCGCAAGGGGGTATCGATGAAAAACTGTTTTTT
.	.	TRBV6-1	15	TRBJ2-1	CASSGTPSSYNEQFF	TGTGCCAGCAGTGGGACGCCGAGCTCCTACAATGAGCAGTTCTTC
.	.	TRBV5-1	14	TRBJ2-7	CASSLRPPGDEQYF	TGCGCCAGCAGCCTCCGACCCCCTGGGGACGAGCAGTACTTC
.	.	TRBV7-3	12	TRBJ2-1	CASSLFQGERFF	TGTGCCAGCAGCTTATTTCAGGGAGAGCGGTTCTTC
.	.	TRBV6-4	15	TRBJ1-2	CASSASLWGNYGYTF	TGTGCCAGCAGCGCTAGCCTGTGGGGGAACTATGGCTACACCTTC
TRBD1	.	TRBV27	16	TRBJ1-5	CASSSVGTVSNQPQHF	TGTGCCAGCAGTTCGGTCGGGACAGTTAGCAATCAGCCCCAGCATTTT
TRBD1	.	TRBV2	14	TRBJ2-1	CASSLRTGLDEQFF	TGTGCCAGCAGTCTACGGACAGGGCTCGATGAGCAGTTCTTC
.	.	TRBV7-9	14	TRBJ2-5	CASSPRDIQETQYF	TGTGCCAGCAGCCCTCGGGACATCCAAGAGACCCAGTACTTC
TRBD1	.	TRBV19	14	TRBJ1-1	CASSRWTGVTEAFF	TGTGCCAGTAGTCGATGGACAGGGGTAACTGAAGCTTTCTTT
TRBD1	.	TRBV5-1	13	TRBJ2-1	CASSGQGYNEQFF	TGCGCCAGCTCGGGACAGGGGTACAATGAGCAGTTCTTC
.	.	TRBV25-1	14	TRBJ2-5	CASSELAARETQYF	TGTGCCAGCAGTGAATTAGCCGCGAGGGAGACCCAGTACTTC
.	.	TRBV6-1	17	TRBJ2-7	CASSERTNRAGWNEQYF	TGTGCCAGCAGTGAAAGAACCAACAGGGCAGGGTGGAACGAGCAGTACTTC
.	.	TRBV19	13	TRBJ2-7	CASSLVRDYEQYF	TGTGCCAGTAGTTTAGTGAGAGACTACGAGCAGTACTTC
TRBD2	.	TRBV27	17	TRBJ2-7	CASRGKGREGLPYEQYF	TGTGCCAGCAGGGGGAAGGGGCGGGAGGGATTACCCTACGAGCAGTACTTC
TRBD1	.	TRBV6-6	16	TRBJ1-4	CASRKGQGIGGEKLFF	TGTGCCAGCAGAAAGGGACAGGGTATTGGGGGGGAAAAACTGTTTTTT
.	.	TRBV5-1	12	TRBJ2-3	CASSLFTDTQYF	TGCGCCAGCAGCCTATTCACAGATACGCAGTATTTT
TRBD1	.	TRBV9	16	TRBJ1-4	CASSGDRGATNEKLFF	TGTGCCAGCAGCGGGGACAGGGGCGCAACTAATGAAAAACTGTTTTTT
.	once	TRBV18	18	TRBJ2-3	CASSPTDSGLKGTDTQYF	TGTGCCAGCTCACCAACCGATTCAGGGTTGAAGGGCACAGATACGCAGTATTTT
.	.	TRBV29-1	12	TRBJ1-2	CSVSAANYGYTF	TGCAGCGTGTCCGCAGCTAACTATGGCTACACCTTC
TRBD2	.	TRBV11-2	17	TRBJ2-5	CASSLRTSGGVQETQYF	TGTGCCAGCAGCTTACGGACTAGCGGGGGAGTCCAAGAGACCCAGTACTTC